A selection of T cell receptor beta chains follows, all from one sample in a study of blood T cells in healthy people across ages. TCRdb called the 5' RACE reads again in MiXCR, with one record for every CDR3 protein. The table records some 560,000 distinct CDR3 sequences, about 29% of them present only once. A further study also used this sample, focusing on T cells of mothers and their children.

The sequencing sample was made of blood. The receptors originated from a boy aged 2-9 years in good health. Each CDR3 is given with its conserved first and last residue. A D gene is named only where the DNA matches it firmly. Only some rows state a clone size, as once, few, many or a class for expanded clones.

V gene	clone size	J gene	D gene	CDR3 DNA	CDR3 protein
TRBV20-1	few	TRBJ2-5	TRBD2	TGCAGTGCGGCAGGGACTAGCTCTGAGACCCAGTACTTC	CSAAGTSSETQYF
TRBV7-9	few	TRBJ1-1	.	TGTGCCAGCAGCTTATCCCAGGAAGCTTTCTTT	CASSLSQEAFF
TRBV11-1	.	TRBJ2-5	TRBD1	TGTGCCAGCAGCTCCTTTATCGGGACAGTACAAGAGACCCAGTACTTC	CASSSFIGTVQETQYF
TRBV7-9	few	TRBJ2-1	.	TGTGCCTCCCGAGCCGGGGGAACTGAGCAGTTCTTC	CASRAGGTEQFF
TRBV6-4	many	TRBJ2-1	TRBD2	TGTGCCAGCAGTGAGGGGACTAGCGGTTACAATGAGCAGTTCTTC	CASSEGTSGYNEQFF
TRBV9	.	TRBJ1-6	.	TGTGCCAGCAGCGTGGGACCGAATAATTCACCCCTCCACTTT	CASSVGPNNSPLHF
TRBV29-1	.	TRBJ1-1	TRBD1	TGCAGCGTTGAAGGGACAGGGGATGCCCCCGACACTGAAGCTTTCTTT	CSVEGTGDAPDTEAFF
TRBV12-5	.	TRBJ2-4	.	TGTGCTAGTGGTTTGTCAGGGCCTGCCAAAAACATTCAGTACTTC	CASGLSGPAKNIQYF
TRBV12-3/TRBV12-4	.	TRBJ1-4	.	TGTGCCAGCAGGGTCCGCGGGGGCCGTGGAGGAACTAATGAAAAACTGTTTTTT	CASRVRGGRGGTNEKLFF
TRBV12-3/TRBV12-4	few	TRBJ1-2	.	TGTGCCAGCAGTTTCAGGCGCGTACAGGCCCACACCTTC	CASSFRRVQAHTF
TRBV4-2	.	TRBJ2-7	TRBD2	TGTGCCAGCAGCCAAGGTCCGGGGGGTGAGTACGAGCAGTACTTC	CASSQGPGGEYEQYF